This T cell receptor (beta chain) was identified during a study of CXCR3-negative and CXCR3-positive naive CD8 T cells. Study summary: Each library held about 1.5 +/- 0.3 million TRB reads, about 140 million in total. The study, taken as a whole, reports: Memory cells showed distinct TRBV-TRBJ patterns, while the two naive subsets matched.

Germline loops: CDR1 GTSNPN, CDR2 SVGIG (reference sequence). CDR3 length: 11 amino acids. UMI labels and 5' RACE were used to prepare the TRB cDNA libraries. TCRdb re-called the 5' RACE reads and catalogs CDR3 proteins one per entry, DNA excluded. The repertoire table contains approximately 20,000 distinct CDR3 sequences. Every CD8+ subset sample held 300,000 flow-sorted cells, done in triplicate. Note on this clonotype: Its antigen is as yet unknown.

This chain links TRBV30 with TRBJ2-2. This clonotype was sampled from a human donor in good health. Some clones in this sample may be carry-over from other donors' samples. Source material: memory CD8+ T cells from blood. The CDR3 spells CAWSGGGELFF.